This is a list of T cell receptor beta chains from one sample in a study of shared clonotypes between healthy human individuals. Only in-frame clones appear in the TCRdb table, and some are missing; sequencing was by immunoSEQ multiplex PCR. The sample lists 2 million to 2.5 million clones, approximately 94% occurring once. The sample comprised naive CD4+ T cells from PBMCs. The source of these receptors is a man aged 18 to 30 in good health. Some clones in this sample may be carry-over from other donors' samples. Each CDR3 is given with its conserved first and last residue. A D gene is named only where the DNA matches it firmly. For some rows the clone size is stated as once, few or many, or as a class when expanded; others skip it.

few	NA	TRBV7-8	TRBJ1-5	CASSLKGSYQPQHF	TGTGCCAGCAGCTTAAAGGGGTCATATCAGCCCCAGCATTTT
NA	NA	TRBV5-1	TRBJ2-2	CASSFAPENTGELFF	TGCGCCAGCAGCTTCGCCCCGGAGAACACCGGGGAGCTGTTTTTT
NA	NA	TRBV5-1	TRBJ2-7	CASSDGTDSYEQYF	TGCGCCAGCAGCGACGGGACTGACTCCTACGAGCAGTACTTC
NA	TRBD2	TRBV4-3	TRBJ2-2	CASKAGANTGELFF	TGCGCCAGCAAAGCGGGAGCGAACACCGGGGAGCTGTTTTTT
NA	NA	TRBV6-1	TRBJ2-2	CASGRATGELFF	TGTGCCAGCGGCAGGGCCACCGGGGAGCTGTTTTTT
NA	NA	TRBV11-2	TRBJ2-7	CASSLDHVVSYEQYF	TGTGCCAGCAGCTTAGATCATGTCGTCTCCTACGAGCAGTACTTC
NA	NA	TRBV5-4	TRBJ2-7	CASSQDSSMGLTYEQYF	TGTGCCAGCAGCCAAGATTCCTCAATGGGGCTGACCTACGAGCAGTACTTC
NA	NA	TRBV14	TRBJ1-2	CASSQGPSYGYTF	TGTGCCAGCAGCCAAGGGCCCAGCTATGGCTACACCTTC
NA	TRBD1	TRBV9	TRBJ1-2	CASDRASYGYTF	TGTGCCAGCGACAGGGCTAGCTATGGCTACACCTTC
NA	TRBD2	TRBV29-1	TRBJ2-1	CSVEGSWASGSYNEQFF	TGCAGCGTTGAAGGGTCCTGGGCTAGCGGGAGCTACAATGAGCAGTTCTTC
once	NA	TRBV7-6	TRBJ2-7	CASSSTYEQYF	TGTGCCAGCAGCTCCACATACGAGCAGTACTTC
NA	NA	TRBV10-3	TRBJ2-3	CAISDIARLADTQYF	TGTGCCATCAGTGATATCGCTAGGCTGGCAGATACGCAGTATTTT
NA	TRBD1	TRBV5-8	TRBJ2-7	CASNPKKQGAYEQYF	TGTGCCAGCAATCCGAAAAAACAGGGGGCGTACGAGCAGTACTTC
once	NA	TRBV14	TRBJ2-3	CASSQVPGPGQSTDTQYF	TGTGCCAGCAGCCAAGTGCCCGGACCGGGACAAAGCACAGATACGCAGTATTTT
NA	NA	TRBV10-3	TRBJ2-5	CAISEKQYQETQYF	TGTGCCATCAGTGAGAAACAGTACCAAGAGACCCAGTACTTC
NA	TRBD2	TRBV7-9	TRBJ2-2	CASSLGLAVYLGELFF	TGTGCCAGCAGCTTAGGACTAGCGGTGTACCTGGGGGAGCTGTTTTTT
NA	NA	TRBV28	TRBJ2-7	CASSLIQGGYEQYF	TGTGCCAGCAGTTTGATTCAGGGGGGCTACGAGCAGTACTTC
NA	NA	TRBV5-5	TRBJ1-5	CASSLVSGNQPQHF	TGTGCCAGCAGCTTGGTCAGTGGTAATCAGCCCCAGCATTTT
once	TRBD2	TRBV9	TRBJ2-7	CASSVGLASGRKPYEQYF	TGTGCCAGCAGCGTAGGTTTGGCTAGCGGGAGAAAGCCCTACGAGCAGTACTTC
NA	TRBD1	TRBV29-1	TRBJ2-1	CSVPGQGALAGYNEQFF	TGCAGCGTACCGGGACAGGGGGCGTTAGCGGGATACAATGAGCAGTTCTTC
NA	NA	TRBV27	TRBJ2-1	CASTMRNEQFF	TGTGCCAGCACCATGCGCAATGAGCAGTTCTTC
NA	TRBD2	TRBV15	TRBJ2-3	CATSKRLAGTSTDTQYF	TGTGCCACCAGCAAAAGACTAGCGGGGACTAGCACAGATACGCAGTATTTT
NA	NA	TRBV7-3	TRBJ1-2	CASSLTRGAGDGYTF	TGTGCCAGCAGCTTAACTCGCGGGGCAGGGGATGGCTACACCTTC